The source of this TCR beta chain is a study of T cell changes during pregnancy in multiple sclerosis. Sequenced by immunoSEQ multiplex PCR; TCRdb stores in-frame clones only, minus some. The table records nearly 110,000 clones, under 95% of them present only once. J gave up 4 bases and V 5 bases, and 10 bases lay outside the gene matches. Germline V gene data show CDR1 as MNHEY and CDR2 as SMNVEV (reference sequence). The CDR3 loop spans 15 amino acids. The source is a female donor with multiple sclerosis, enrolled in a pregnancy study. The rearrangement links TRBV27 to TRBJ2-5; 7 nucleotides match TRBD1. The sequencing here drew on peripheral blood, taken before pregnancy. The CDR3 sequence is CASSIIGGGRETQYF. The CDR3 bases are TGTGCCAGCAGTATTATAGGGGGCGGGCGAGAGACCCAGTACTTC.